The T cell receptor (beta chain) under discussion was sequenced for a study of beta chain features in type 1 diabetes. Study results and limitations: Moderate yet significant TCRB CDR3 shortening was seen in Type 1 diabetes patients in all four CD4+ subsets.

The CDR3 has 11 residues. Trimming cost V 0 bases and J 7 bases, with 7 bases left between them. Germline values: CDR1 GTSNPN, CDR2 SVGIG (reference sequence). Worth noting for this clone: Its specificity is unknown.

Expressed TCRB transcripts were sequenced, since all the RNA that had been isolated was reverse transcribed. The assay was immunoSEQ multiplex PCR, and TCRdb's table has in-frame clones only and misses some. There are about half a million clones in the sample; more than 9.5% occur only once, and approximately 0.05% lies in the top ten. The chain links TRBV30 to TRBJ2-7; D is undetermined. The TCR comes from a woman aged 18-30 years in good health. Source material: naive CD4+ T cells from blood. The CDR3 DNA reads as TGTGCCTGGAGTGTGTGGCGGGAGCAGTACTTC. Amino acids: CAWSVWREQYF. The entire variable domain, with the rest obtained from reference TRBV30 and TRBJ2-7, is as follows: SQTIHQWPATLVQPVGSPLSLECTVEGTSNPNLYWYRQAAGRGLQLLFYSVGIGQISSEVPQNLSASRPQDRQFILSSKKLLLSDSGFYLCAWSVWREQYFGPGTRLTVT.